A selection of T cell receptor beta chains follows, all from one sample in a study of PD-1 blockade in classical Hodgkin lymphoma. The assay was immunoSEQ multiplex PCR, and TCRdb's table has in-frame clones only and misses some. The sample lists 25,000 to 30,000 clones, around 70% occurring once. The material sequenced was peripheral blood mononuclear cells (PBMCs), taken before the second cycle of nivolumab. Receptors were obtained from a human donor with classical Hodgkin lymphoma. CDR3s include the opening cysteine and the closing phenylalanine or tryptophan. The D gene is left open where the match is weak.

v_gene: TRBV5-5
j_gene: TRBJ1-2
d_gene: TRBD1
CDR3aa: CASSRPGGGDGYTF
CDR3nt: TGTGCCAGCAGCCGGCCGGGAGGGGGCGATGGCTACACCTTC

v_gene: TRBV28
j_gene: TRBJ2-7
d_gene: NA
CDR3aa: CASRNPTRMNYEQYF
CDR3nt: TGTGCCAGCAGGAACCCGACAAGGATGAACTACGAGCAGTACTTC

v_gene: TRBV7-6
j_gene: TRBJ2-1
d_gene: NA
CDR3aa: CASSLPDGAQFF
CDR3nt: TGTGCCAGCAGCCTCCCCGATGGGGCTCAGTTCTTC

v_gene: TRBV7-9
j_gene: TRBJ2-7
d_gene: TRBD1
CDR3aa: CASSLGLGQDYEQYF
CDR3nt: TGTGCCAGCAGCTTAGGTCTCGGACAGGACTACGAGCAGTACTTC

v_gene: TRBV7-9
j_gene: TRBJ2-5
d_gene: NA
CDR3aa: CASTLGGPETQYF
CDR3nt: TGTGCCAGCACCCTCGGAGGGCCTGAGACCCAGTACTTC

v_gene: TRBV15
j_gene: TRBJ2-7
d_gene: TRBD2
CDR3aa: CATSRGTSGAYEQYF
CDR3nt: TGTGCCACCAGCCGGGGGACTAGCGGGGCCTACGAGCAGTACTTC

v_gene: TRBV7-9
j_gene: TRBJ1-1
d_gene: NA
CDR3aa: CASSFGKYTEAFF
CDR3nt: TGTGCCAGCAGCTTCGGGAAGTACACTGAAGCTTTCTTT

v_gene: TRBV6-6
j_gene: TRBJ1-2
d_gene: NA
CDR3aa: CASSSGGGYTF
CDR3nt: TGTGCCAGCAGTTCGGGGGGAGGCTACACCTTC

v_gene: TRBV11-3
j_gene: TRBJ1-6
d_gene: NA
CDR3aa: CASSPTQGSPLHF
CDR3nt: TGTGCCAGCAGCCCGACACAGGGTTCACCCCTCCACTTT

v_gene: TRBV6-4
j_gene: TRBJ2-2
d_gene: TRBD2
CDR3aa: CASSDGGGSNTGELFF
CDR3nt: TGTGCCAGCAGTGACGGCGGGGGGTCGAACACCGGGGAGCTGTTTTTT

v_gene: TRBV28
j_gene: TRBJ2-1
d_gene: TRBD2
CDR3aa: CASSRLAGVPNEQFF
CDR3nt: TGTGCCAGCAGCCGACTAGCGGGGGTGCCGAATGAGCAGTTCTTC

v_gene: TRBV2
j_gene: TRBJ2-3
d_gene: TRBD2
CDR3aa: CASKSLGGGLLSTDTQYF
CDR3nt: TGTGCCAGCAAAAGTCTTGGCGGGGGGCTACTTAGCACAGATACGCAGTATTTT

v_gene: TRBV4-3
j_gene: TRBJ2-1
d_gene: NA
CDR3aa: CASSRKVAGDYNEQFF
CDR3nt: TGCGCCAGCAGCCGGAAGGTGGCAGGGGATTACAATGAGCAGTTCTTC

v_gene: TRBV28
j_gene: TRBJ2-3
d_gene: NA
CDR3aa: CASSFGAGGRGLNFDTQYF
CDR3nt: TGTGCCAGCAGTTTCGGGGCTGGGGGCCGGGGTCTAAATTTTGATACGCAGTATTTT

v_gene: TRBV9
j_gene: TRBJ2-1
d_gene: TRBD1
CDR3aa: CASSMTGNSYNEQFF
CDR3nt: TGTGCCAGCAGCATGACAGGGAACTCCTACAATGAGCAGTTCTTC